This is a list of T cell receptor beta chains from one sample in a study of metastatic and nonmetastatic thyroid tumors. TCRdb reanalyzed the PCR reads via MiXCR. The table includes about 59,000 clones, 15% to 20% detected once. The sample comprised blood. The receptors were gathered from a male donor with papillary thyroid cancer or a benign thyroid nodule (not recorded which). Some clones in this sample may be carry-over from other donors' samples. The CDR3 runs from the conserved cysteine through the conserved F or W. D genes are given only for firm matches. The size field is filled for only some rows; it gives once, few, many or a size class.

D	size	J	V	CDR3	DNA
-	many	TRBJ2-3	TRBV4-2	CASSQEVRADTQYF	TGTGCCAGCAGCCAAGAGGTGAGAGCAGATACGCAGTATTTT
TRBD2	many	TRBJ2-3	TRBV27	CASSPLLWREPTDTQYF	TGTGCCAGCAGTCCGCTCCTTTGGCGGGAGCCCACAGATACGCAGTATTTT
-	few	TRBJ1-2	TRBV6-1	CASRSAGFWDYGYTF	TGTGCCAGCAGATCCGCAGGGTTTTGGGACTATGGCTACACCTTC
TRBD2	few	TRBJ2-5	TRBV5-4	CASSPGGWYQETQYF	TGTGCCAGCAGCCCCGGGGGGTGGTACCAAGAGACCCAGTACTTC
TRBD1	medium-sized	TRBJ1-6	TRBV6-5	CASSYSTGGAAVNSPLHF	TGTGCCAGCAGTTACTCGACAGGGGGCGCGGCGGTTAATTCACCCCTCCACTTT
TRBD2	many	TRBJ2-2	TRBV7-3	CASSLTVQLAGDLGPGELFF	TGTGCCAGCAGCTTAACGGTCCAACTAGCGGGTGATCTTGGGCCCGGGGAGCTGTTTTTT
TRBD2	-	TRBJ2-1	TRBV7-3	CASSLTVGLAGRGPEQFF	TGTGCCAGCAGCTTAACTGTAGGACTAGCGGGAAGAGGGCCTGAGCAGTTCTTC
-	many	TRBJ1-5	TRBV19	CASSMGWDQPQHF	TGTGCCAGTAGTATGGGCTGGGATCAGCCCCAGCATTTT
-	-	TRBJ1-4	TRBV28	CASSLQEKLFF	TGTGCCAGCAGTTTACAGGAAAAACTGTTTTTT
TRBD2	many	TRBJ2-3	TRBV20-1	CSASPGLAGGTDTQYF	TGCAGTGCCTCTCCGGGACTGGCGGGGGGCACAGATACGCAGTATTTT
TRBD1	many	TRBJ2-7	TRBV25-1	CASSTQGAPLGYEQYF	TGTGCCAGCTCGACTCAGGGGGCCCCACTGGGCTACGAGCAGTACTTC
TRBD1	few	TRBJ1-1	TRBV12-3/TRBV12-4	CASSPLTGSNTEAFF	TGTGCCAGCAGCCCTCTGACAGGGTCGAACACTGAAGCTTTCTTT
-	-	TRBJ2-4	TRBV20-1	CSATDGWVAKNIQYF	TGCAGTGCTACGGACGGGTGGGTGGCCAAAAACATTCAGTACTTC
TRBD1	many	TRBJ1-1	TRBV6-2/TRBV6-3	CASTHGQGASEAFF	TGTGCCAGCACCCACGGACAGGGGGCTTCTGAAGCTTTCTTT
-	many	TRBJ1-1	TRBV10-3	CAISDAGANTEAFF	TGTGCCATCAGTGACGCAGGGGCGAACACTGAAGCTTTCTTT